Listed here are 30 T cell receptor beta chains from one sample, sequenced in a study of blood T cell dynamics during melanoma immunotherapy. Described time point: pre-treatment baseline. Profiled with immunoSEQ multiplex PCR; TCRdb holds only in-frame clones, not every one. Here the sample spans several thousand clones, roughly four fifths being singletons. The sequencing here drew on blood, taken from a patient treated with checkpoint blockade. The receptor source for this set is a human donor with melanoma.

The V and J genes are TRBV10-1 and TRBJ2-7; TRBD1 aligns across 8 bases. Germline CDR1 reads WNHNN; CDR2 reads SYGVQD (reference sequence). The ends lost 4 bases at V and 4 bases at J; junction bases unmatched: 9. The CDR3 sequence is 15 residues long. CDR3 DNA: TGCGCCAGCAGTGCCGACAGGGGCTCGGGGTACGAGCAGTACTTC. Amino acid sequence: CASSADRGSGYEQYF.

The rearrangement joins TRBV10-3 to TRBJ2-5, with 7 bases identical to TRBD2. The junction had 1 base not matched to a gene; V was cut back by 3 bases and J by 0 bases. CDR1 and CDR2 from the germline V gene are ENHRY and SYGVKD. This CDR3 has 14 residues. As DNA, the CDR3 is TGTGCCATCAGTGAAGGGAGGGACCAAGAGACCCAGTACTTC. Its translation: CAISEGRDQETQYF.

The gene calls are TRBV6-4 and TRBJ2-1; 11 nucleotides agree with TRBD2. V gave up 5 bases and J gave up 4 bases; unmatched junction bases: 4. CDR1 MRHNA and CDR2 SNTAGT come from the germline V gene. The CDR3 spans 15 residues. Here the CDR3 reads CASSPLAGGYNEQFF. DNA of the CDR3: TGTGCCAGCAGTCCCTTAGCGGGGGGGTACAATGAGCAGTTCTTC.

The rearrangement joins TRBV9 to TRBJ2-1, with 8 bases lining up with TRBD2. The CDR3 sequence is 17 residues long. Germline values: CDR1 SGDLS, CDR2 YYNGEE. The V and J ends lost 3 bases and 0 bases, in that order; junction bases with no gene match: 8. The CDR3 sequence is CASSGPSGRRSYNEQFF. In nucleotides, the CDR3 is TGTGCCAGCAGCGGACCTAGCGGGCGCCGCTCCTACAATGAGCAGTTCTTC. The whole variable domain, remainder taken from reference TRBV9 and TRBJ2-1, is DSGVTQTPKHLITATGQRVTLRCSPRSGDLSVYWYQQSLDQGLQFLIQYYNGEERAKGNILERFSAQQFPDLHSELNLSSLELGDSALYFCASSGPSGRRSYNEQFFGPGTRLTVL.

The V gene is TRBV6-1, the J gene TRBJ2-3, with a tentative D call TRBD1 (6 bases). Trimming stripped 5 bases from V and 3 bases from J, with 15 bases between. Germline V gene lookup returns CDR1 MNHNS and CDR2 SASEGT. This CDR3 is 15 amino acids long. CDR3 sequence: CASSPRRGRTDTQYF. The CDR3 DNA reads as TGTGCCAGCAGTCCCCGCAGGGGCAGGACAGATACGCAGTATTTT.

The chain uses TRBV5-8 and TRBJ2-5, with 10 positions matching TRBD2. V trimming: 2 bases; J trimming: 3 bases; junction bases outside the gene matches: 7. The CDR3 is 16 amino acids. Looked up from germline, CDR1 is SGHTS and CDR2 is YDEGEE. CDR3 sequence reads: CASSFLAGVGEETQYF. Written as DNA, the CDR3 is TGTGCCAGCAGCTTTCTAGCGGGAGTGGGAGAAGAGACCCAGTACTTC.

The chain recombines TRBV2 with TRBJ1-5; 7 bases map to TRBD1. V was clipped by 3 bases and J by 4 bases; unmatched bases: 6. Germline V gene lookup returns CDR1 SNHLY and CDR2 FYNNEI. The CDR3 is 15 amino acids. The CDR3 nucleotides are TGTGCCAGCAGTGATCAGGGGGGTTGGAATCAGCCCCAGCATTTT. The encoded protein is CASSDQGGWNQPQHF.

The rearrangement uses TRBV19 and TRBJ2-7; D call uncertain. Between the trimmed V and J ends, which lost 1 base and 4 bases, there was a span of 8 bases. This CDR3 region has 13 residues. Germline CDR1 LNHDA, CDR2 SQIVND (reference sequence). The CDR3, as DNA: TGTGCCAGTAGTATAGCCCTCAAGTACGAGCAGTACTTC. This translates into CASSIALKYEQYF.

This clone was detected once. The genes are TRBV5-1 and TRBJ2-1; 9 positions match TRBD1. Germline CDR1 and CDR2: SGHRS and YFSETQ. With 4 bases clipped from V and 4 bases from J, the junction kept 6 bases outside the gene matches. The CDR3 runs to 15 residues. CDR3 DNA: TGCGCCAGCAGCCTTCAGGGACAGGGATACAATGAGCAGTTCTTC. It specifies CASSLQGQGYNEQFF.

The rearrangement uses TRBV7-9 and TRBJ2-7, with 7 bases matching TRBD1. Germline V gene data show CDR1 as SEHNR and CDR2 as FQNEAQ (reference sequence). CDR3 size: 14 residues. The J segment lost 7 bases and the V segment lost 5 bases, leaving 11 bases of the junction unmatched. CDR3 amino acids: CASSQGDLLREQYF. The CDR3 DNA follows: TGTGCCAGCAGCCAGGGGGACCTCCTGAGGGAGCAGTACTTC. Complete variable domain (other parts from reference TRBV7-9 and TRBJ2-7): DTGVSQNPRHKITKRGQNVTFRCDPISEHNRLYWYRQTLGQGPEFLTYFQNEAQLEKSRLLSDRFSAERPKGSFSTLEIQRTEQGDSAMYLCASSQGDLLREQYFGPGTRLTVT.

Written as DNA, the CDR3 is TGTGCCAGCAGCTACGGGACAGGGAATAAAAACATTCAGTACTTC. It yields the protein CASSYGTGNKNIQYF. The genes are TRBV6-5 and TRBJ2-4; 9 positions agree with TRBD1. There are 15 residues in the CDR3. With 6 bases clipped from V and 4 bases from J, the junction kept 7 bases outside the gene matches. The V gene's germline CDR1 is MNHEY and CDR2 SVGAGI.

V gene TRBV13 combines with J gene TRBJ1-2; 8 bases are a match to TRBD1. The CDR3 has 15 residues. Germline loops: CDR1 PRHDT, CDR2 FYEKMQ (reference sequence). Trimming removed 4 bases from V and 5 bases from J; junction bases left unmatched: 9. The CDR3 reads CASSSTGTGVYGYTF. CDR3 nucleotide sequence: TGTGCCAGCAGCTCAACCGGGACAGGCGTTTATGGCTACACCTTC.

In its sample, this clone was seen a few times. The chain links TRBV7-9 to TRBJ2-2; weak D call: TRBD2 (6 bases). The CDR3 loop spans 13 amino acids. With 11 bases removed from V and 7 bases from J, the gap between germline ends came to 17 bases. The germline CDR1 and CDR2 sequences are SEHNR and FQNEAQ (reference sequence). CDR3 in DNA: TGTGCCGGGCGGGGAAACGCGGGCGGGGAGCTGTTTTTT. Translating it yields CAGRGNAGGELFF.

V and J are TRBV9 and TRBJ2-3; 9 bases fit TRBD2. This CDR3 contains 18 residues. The V segment lost 0 bases and the J segment 0 bases; nucleotides outside the gene matches: 8. The germline V gene encodes CDR1 SGDLS and CDR2 YYNGEE. The CDR3 region has the DNA TGTGCCAGCAGCGTAGGACTAGCGGTTACCTCTAGCACAGATACGCAGTATTTT. Residues: CASSVGLAVTSSTDTQYF.

The V gene is TRBV7-9, the J gene TRBJ2-1; 12 bases are a match to TRBD2. CDR1 and CDR2 (germline): SEHNR, FQNEAQ (reference sequence). The CDR3 loop spans 18 amino acids. Trimming at V came to 4 bases and at J to 2 bases, leaving 9 bases not matched to a gene. CDR3 DNA sequence: TGTGCCAGCAGCTCCTTGATTGCTAGCGGGAGGGCCTACAATGAGCAGTTCTTC. Translating it yields CASSSLIASGRAYNEQFF.

The V gene is TRBV21-1, the J gene TRBJ2-6; the table's D call of TRBD1 was not tested on the DNA. TRBV21-1 is assigned pseudogene status. There are 17 residues in the CDR3. CDR3 loop: CASSTRDRGPGANVLTF. In nucleotides, the CDR3 is TGTGCCAGCAGCACCCGGGACAGGGGGCCTGGGGCCAACGTCCTGACTTTC.

This clone has a handful of counts. This rearrangement joins TRBV11-3 to TRBJ1-2; a possible D gene is TRBD1 (6 bases). The CDR3 is made up of 14 amino acids. CDR1 SGHNT and CDR2 YENEEA come from the germline V gene. The ends were cut back, 0 bases at V and 4 bases at J, with 9 bases in the middle. CDR3 sequence (DNA): TGTGCCAGCAGCTTAGAGGACAGCTTCTATGGCTACACCTTC. The encoded protein is CASSLEDSFYGYTF.

This chain connects TRBV28 to TRBJ1-3; D remains ambiguous. Trimming shortened V by 1 base and J by 0 bases, and 4 bases separated the two germline ends. Germline V gives CDR1 MDHEN, CDR2 SYDVKM. The CDR3 covers 14 residues. CDR3 sequence: CASSLYGSGNTIYF. Written as DNA, the CDR3 is TGTGCCAGCAGTTTATACGGCTCTGGAAACACCATATATTTT.

The J gene is TRBJ2-5, the V gene TRBV30, with 8 bases identical to TRBD1. This CDR3 has 15 residues. The V segment lost 4 bases and the J segment 5 bases; nucleotides outside the gene matches: 12. CDR1 GTSNPN and CDR2 SVGIG come from the germline V gene (reference sequence). This chain's CDR3 is CAWTEGTGAGETQYF. The CDR3 bases are TGTGCCTGGACGGAAGGGACAGGAGCAGGGGAGACCCAGTACTTC.

The CDR3: CASTRTGGDEQYF. CDR3 DNA: TGTGCCAGCACCCGGACAGGGGGCGACGAGCAGTACTTC. This chain links TRBV11-2 with TRBJ2-7; 11 bases agree with TRBD1. Germline V gene lookup returns CDR1 SGHAT and CDR2 FQNNGV. Germline trimming cut 7 bases from V and 5 bases from J; bases unmatched to any gene: 4. This CDR3 region has 13 residues.

The chain has TRBV5-1 and TRBJ2-5; D is tentatively TRBD1 or TRBD2 (5 bases each). Germline CDR1 and CDR2: SGHRS and YFSETQ. With 0 bases removed from V and 2 bases from J, the gap between germline ends came to 17 bases. The CDR3 is made up of 17 amino acids. Written as DNA, the CDR3 is TGCGCCAGCAGCTTGGCCAAAGTGGGGGTGGCACAAGAGACCCAGTACTTC. Translated: CASSLAKVGVAQETQYF.

The chain has TRBV27 and TRBJ2-5, with 11 bases fitting TRBD2. Germline CDR1 and CDR2: MNHEY and SMNVEV (reference sequence). J gave up 2 bases and V 5 bases, and 7 bases lay outside the gene matches. The length of the CDR3 is 16 residues. For the CDR3, the DNA is TGTGCCAGCAGTCCTGGGACTAGCGGACGACAAGAGACCCAGTACTTC. Encoded protein: CASSPGTSGRQETQYF.

The V call is TRBV18, the J call TRBJ2-3; 14 nucleotides match TRBD2. The CDR3 has 17 residues. The ends lost 1 base at V and 4 bases at J; junction bases unmatched: 4. Germline V gives CDR1 KGHSH, CDR2 LQKENI. The CDR3 region has the DNA TGTGCCAGCTCACCACGGGGACTAGCGGGAGTGGCAGATACGCAGTATTTT. Amino acid sequence: CASSPRGLAGVADTQYF.

V gene TRBV9 combines with J gene TRBJ1-1; D is possibly TRBD1 (6 bases). Between the trimmed V and J ends, which lost 6 bases and 1 base, there was a span of 16 bases. Germline CDR1 reads SGDLS; CDR2 reads YYNGEE. The CDR3 spans 15 residues. Here the CDR3 DNA reads TGTGCCAGCACCTCCATTTTAGGGGGGAACACTGAAGCTTTCTTT. Translated: CASTSILGGNTEAFF. The complete variable domain, with remaining parts taken from reference TRBV9 and TRBJ1-1, reads DSGVTQTPKHLITATGQRVTLRCSPRSGDLSVYWYQQSLDQGLQFLIQYYNGEERAKGNILERFSAQQFPDLHSELNLSSLELGDSALYFCASTSILGGNTEAFFGQGTRLTVV.

The chain couples TRBV4-2 to TRBJ2-3; D uncertain. V dropped 3 bases and J dropped 2 bases, with 9 bases sitting between them. Germline assignment: CDR1 LGHNA and CDR2 YNFKEQ. CDR3 length: 14 amino acids. The chain's CDR3 is CASSQGVITDTQYF. For the CDR3, the DNA is TGTGCCAGCAGCCAGGGCGTAATCACAGATACGCAGTATTTT.

The chain joins TRBV21-1 to TRBJ2-1; no check of the table's D call, TRBD2, against the DNA was made. TRBV21-1 is a recognized pseudogene. The CDR3 is 17 residues long. Written as DNA, the CDR3 is TGTGCCAGCAGCACCACCCTAGCGGGGGGGCAGGACAATGAGCAGTTCTTC. It yields the protein CASSTTLAGGQDNEQFF.

The rearrangement uses TRBV4-1 and TRBJ1-5; D remains unclear. The CDR3 is 13 amino acids. Germline assignment: CDR1 MGHRA and CDR2 YSYEKL. Trimming removed 1 base at V and 5 bases at J, with 6 bases between. The CDR3 sequence is CASSQGGDQPQHF. The DNA of the CDR3 is TGCGCCAGCAGCCAAGGAGGAGATCAGCCCCAGCATTTT.

CDR3: CASSGYLTGELFF. CDR3 DNA sequence: TGCGCCAGCAGTGGATATCTCACCGGGGAGCTGTTTTTT. This chain links TRBV10-1 with TRBJ2-2, with D unresolved. In germline, CDR1 is WNHNN, CDR2 SYGVQD (reference sequence). Trimming cost V 4 bases and J 4 bases, with 7 bases left between them. This CDR3 contains 13 residues.

As concerns this clone: The sample carries other DNA sequences with the same CDR3. The rearrangement joins TRBV5-1 to TRBJ2-1; TRBD2 matches at 10 bases. The CDR3 length is 15 residues. Germline-derived CDR1 and CDR2 are SGHRS and YFSETQ. V gave up 5 bases and J gave up 0 bases; unmatched junction bases: 2. The CDR3 sequence is CASSSSGGSYNEQFF. The CDR3 bases are TGCGCCAGCAGTTCTAGCGGGGGCTCCTACAATGAGCAGTTCTTC.

The chain recombines TRBV28 with TRBJ2-1; D uncertain. The CDR3 length is 14 residues. The V end was cut by 6 bases, the J end by 3 bases, with 12 bases between. Germline V gene lookup returns CDR1 MDHEN and CDR2 SYDVKM. The DNA of the CDR3 is TGTGCCAGCAGCACCACCCTAGGCTACAATGAGCAGTTCTTC. This encodes CASSTTLGYNEQFF.